The 4 T cell receptor beta chains below come from one sample, sequenced in a study of shared clonotypes between healthy human individuals. Assay: immunoSEQ multiplex PCR; the TCRdb copy retains only in-frame clones and omits some. The table shows around 640,000 clones, with approximately 96% occurring only once. Naive CD8 cells lacked CD45RO, underwent positive selection for CCR7 and left out terminally differentiated effector memory CD45RA+ cells. Input material: naive CD8+ T cells sorted from blood. These receptors were collected from a woman under 40 in good health.

The chain employs TRBV29-1 and TRBJ2-1; D call uncertain. Looked up from germline, CDR1 is SQVTM and CDR2 is ANQGSEA. This CDR3 is built from 13 residues. CDR3 sequence: CSSSSDSYNEQFF. The CDR3 DNA reads as TGCTCCTCCAGTAGTGACTCCTACAATGAGCAGTTCTTC.

The V gene is TRBV11-3, the J gene TRBJ2-3, with D perhaps matching TRBD1 (7 bases). Trimming shortened V by 4 bases and J by 0 bases, and 14 bases separated the two germline ends. CDR3 length: 16 amino acids. The germline V gene encodes CDR1 SGHNT and CDR2 YENEEA. The CDR3 DNA is TGTGCCAGCAGCTCGCGGACAGGACTAAGCACAGATACGCAGTATTTT. Its protein product is CASSSRTGLSTDTQYF.

The rearrangement joins TRBV5-1 to TRBJ2-1; D uncertain. The CDR3 consists of 12 residues. The germline CDR1 and CDR2 sequences are SGHRS and YFSETQ. Trimming left V 0 bases short and J 11 bases short, with 9 bases between. DNA of the CDR3: TGCGCCAGCAGCTTGGGACGCCTTCAGCAGTTCTTC. Encoded protein: CASSLGRLQQFF.

V gene TRBV7-2 combines with J gene TRBJ2-7, with 9 positions matching TRBD2. The junction had 15 bases not matched to a gene; V was cut back by 2 bases and J by 4 bases. Germline CDR1 SGHTA, CDR2 FQGNSA. CDR3 size: 18 residues. The CDR3 nucleotides are TGTGCCAGCAGCTTAAACTTTGGGCCTAGCGGGATGACTTACGAGCAGTACTTC. It is translated as CASSLNFGPSGMTYEQYF.